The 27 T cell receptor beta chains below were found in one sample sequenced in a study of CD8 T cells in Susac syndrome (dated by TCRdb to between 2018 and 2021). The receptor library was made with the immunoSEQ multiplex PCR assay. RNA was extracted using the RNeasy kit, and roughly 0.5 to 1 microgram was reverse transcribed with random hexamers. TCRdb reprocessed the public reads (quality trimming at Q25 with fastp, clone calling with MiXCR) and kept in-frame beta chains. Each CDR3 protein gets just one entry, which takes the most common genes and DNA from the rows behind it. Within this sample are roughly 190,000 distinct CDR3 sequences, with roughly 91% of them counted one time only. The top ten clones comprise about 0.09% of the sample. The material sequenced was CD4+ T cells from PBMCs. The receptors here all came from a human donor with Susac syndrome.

CDR3 nucleotides: TGTGCCAGCAGTTCTCAGACAGCCTACGAGCAGTACTTC. This sequence encodes CASSSQTAYEQYF. The gene calls are TRBV12-3 or TRBV12-4 and TRBJ2-7; tentative D call: TRBD1 (5 bases). The germline V and J ends were trimmed by 4 bases and 2 bases, with 9 bases remaining between them. CDR3 size: 13 residues.

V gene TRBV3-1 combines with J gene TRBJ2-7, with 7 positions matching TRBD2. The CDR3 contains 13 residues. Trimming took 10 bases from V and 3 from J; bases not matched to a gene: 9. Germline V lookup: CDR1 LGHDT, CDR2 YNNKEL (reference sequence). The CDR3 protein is CATSGTTHYEQYF. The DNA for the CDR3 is TGTGCCACCTCGGGGACTACACACTACGAGCAGTACTTC.

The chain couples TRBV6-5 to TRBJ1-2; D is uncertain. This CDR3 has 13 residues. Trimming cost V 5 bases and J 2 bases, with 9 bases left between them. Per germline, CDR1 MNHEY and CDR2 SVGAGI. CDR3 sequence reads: CASSPPSNYGYTF. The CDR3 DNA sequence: TGTGCCAGCAGTCCCCCTTCCAACTATGGCTACACCTTC.

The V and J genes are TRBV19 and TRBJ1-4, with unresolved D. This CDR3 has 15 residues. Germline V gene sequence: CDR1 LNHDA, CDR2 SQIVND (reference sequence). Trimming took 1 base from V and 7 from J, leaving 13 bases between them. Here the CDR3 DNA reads TGTGCCAGTAGTATAGTTTCGGCAGGCGGTGAAAAACTGTTTTTT. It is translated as CASSIVSAGGEKLFF.

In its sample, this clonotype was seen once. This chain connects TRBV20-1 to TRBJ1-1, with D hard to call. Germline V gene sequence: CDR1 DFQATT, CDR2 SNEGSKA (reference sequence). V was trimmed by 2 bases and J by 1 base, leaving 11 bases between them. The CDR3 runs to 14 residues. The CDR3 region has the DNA TGCAGTGCTAGAAGTACTCGTCCGAACACTGAAGCTTTCTTT. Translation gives CSARSTRPNTEAFF.

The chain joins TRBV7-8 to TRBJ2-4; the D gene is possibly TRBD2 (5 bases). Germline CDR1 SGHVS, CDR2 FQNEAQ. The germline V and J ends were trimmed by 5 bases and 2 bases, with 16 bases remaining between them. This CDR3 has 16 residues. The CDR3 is CASSARLGRTKNIQYF. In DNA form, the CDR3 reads TGTGCCAGCAGCGCACGGTTGGGGAGAACCAAAAACATTCAGTACTTC.

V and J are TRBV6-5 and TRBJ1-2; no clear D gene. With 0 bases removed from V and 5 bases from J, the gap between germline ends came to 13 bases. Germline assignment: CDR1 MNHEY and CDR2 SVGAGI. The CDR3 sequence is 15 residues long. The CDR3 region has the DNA TGTGCCAGCAGTTACTCGTTAGGGCTCGGGTATGGCTACACCTTC. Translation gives CASSYSLGLGYGYTF.

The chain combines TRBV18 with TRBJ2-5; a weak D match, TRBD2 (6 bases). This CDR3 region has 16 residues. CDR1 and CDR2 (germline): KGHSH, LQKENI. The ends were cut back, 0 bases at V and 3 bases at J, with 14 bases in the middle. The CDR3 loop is CASSPPLDYREETQYF. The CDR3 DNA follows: TGTGCCAGCTCACCACCCCTGGACTACAGAGAAGAGACCCAGTACTTC.

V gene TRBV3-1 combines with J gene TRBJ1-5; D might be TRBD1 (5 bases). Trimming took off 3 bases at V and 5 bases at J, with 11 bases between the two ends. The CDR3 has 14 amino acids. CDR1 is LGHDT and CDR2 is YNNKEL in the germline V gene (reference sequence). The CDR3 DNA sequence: TGTGCCAGCAGCCACAGGGCGGGGGATCAGCCCCAGCATTTT. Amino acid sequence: CASSHRAGDQPQHF.

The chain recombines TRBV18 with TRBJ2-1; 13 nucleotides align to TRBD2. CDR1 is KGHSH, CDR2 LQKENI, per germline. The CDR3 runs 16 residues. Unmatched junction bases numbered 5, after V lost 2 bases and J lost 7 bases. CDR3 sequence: CASSPRLAGGENEQFF. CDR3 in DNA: TGTGCCAGCTCACCAAGACTAGCGGGAGGAGAGAATGAGCAGTTCTTC.

The CDR3 is CASSPRRDSVQETQYF. The CDR3 bases are TGCGCCAGCAGCCCCCGACGGGACAGTGTACAAGAGACCCAGTACTTC. The chain employs TRBV5-1 and TRBJ2-5, with 7 bases lining up with TRBD1. Germline CDR1 reads SGHRS; CDR2 reads YFSETQ. This CDR3 spans 16 amino acids. V lost 4 bases, J lost 2 bases, and 11 bases stayed unmatched.

CDR3 DNA sequence: TGTGCCAGCAGTTTTGGGGCAGGACGTCAGCCCCAGCATTTT. It yields the protein CASSFGAGRQPQHF. This sequence joins TRBV27 and TRBJ1-5; D may be TRBD1 (5 bases). Between the trimmed V and J ends, which lost 3 bases and 6 bases, there was a span of 12 bases. The CDR3 has 14 amino acids. Germline CDR1 MNHEY, CDR2 SMNVEV (reference sequence).

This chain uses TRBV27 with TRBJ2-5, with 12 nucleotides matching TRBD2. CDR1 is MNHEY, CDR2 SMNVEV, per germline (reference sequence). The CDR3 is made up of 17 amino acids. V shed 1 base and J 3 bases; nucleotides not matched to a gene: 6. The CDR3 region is CASSLLPSGGGKETQYF. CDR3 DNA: TGTGCCAGCAGTTTATTACCTAGCGGGGGGGGAAAAGAGACCCAGTACTTC.

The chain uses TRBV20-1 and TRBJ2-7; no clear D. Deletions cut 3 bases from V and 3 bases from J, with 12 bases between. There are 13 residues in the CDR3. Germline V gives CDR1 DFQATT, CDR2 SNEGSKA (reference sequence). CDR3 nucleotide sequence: TGCAGTGCTAGGTCCGACCAGGTCTACGAGCAGTACTTC. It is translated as CSARSDQVYEQYF.

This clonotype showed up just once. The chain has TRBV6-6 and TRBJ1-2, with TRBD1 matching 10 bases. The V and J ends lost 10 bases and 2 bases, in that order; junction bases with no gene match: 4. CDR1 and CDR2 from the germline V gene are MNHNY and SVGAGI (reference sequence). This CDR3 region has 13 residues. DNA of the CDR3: TGTGCCATCCGGACAGGGGGAAACTATGGCTACACCTTC. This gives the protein CAIRTGGNYGYTF.

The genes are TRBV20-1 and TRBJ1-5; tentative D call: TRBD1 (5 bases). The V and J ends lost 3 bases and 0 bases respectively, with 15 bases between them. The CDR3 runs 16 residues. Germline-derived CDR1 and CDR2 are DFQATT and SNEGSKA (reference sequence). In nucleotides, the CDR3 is TGCAGTGCTAGTTTGGAGGGGATTGGTAGCAATCAGCCCCAGCATTTT. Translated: CSASLEGIGSNQPQHF.

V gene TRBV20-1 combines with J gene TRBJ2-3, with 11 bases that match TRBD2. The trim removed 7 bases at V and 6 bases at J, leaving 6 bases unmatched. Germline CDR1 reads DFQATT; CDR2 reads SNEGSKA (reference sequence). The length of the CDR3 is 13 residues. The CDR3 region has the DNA TGCAGTGTCACTAGCGGGAGTGGGGATACGCAGTATTTT. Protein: CSVTSGSGDTQYF.

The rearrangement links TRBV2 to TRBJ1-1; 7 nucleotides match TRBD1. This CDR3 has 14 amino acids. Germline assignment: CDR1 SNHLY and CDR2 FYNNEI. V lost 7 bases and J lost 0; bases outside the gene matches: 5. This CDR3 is CASTYRGMNTEAFF. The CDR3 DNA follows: TGTGCCAGCACTTACAGGGGAATGAACACTGAAGCTTTCTTT.

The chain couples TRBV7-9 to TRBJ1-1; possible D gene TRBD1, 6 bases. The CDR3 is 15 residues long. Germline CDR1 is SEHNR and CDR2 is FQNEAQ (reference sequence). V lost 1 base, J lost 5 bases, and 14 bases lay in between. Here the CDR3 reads CASSLGGGAGTEAFF. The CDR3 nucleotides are TGTGCCAGCAGCTTAGGGGGGGGCGCAGGGACTGAAGCTTTCTTT.

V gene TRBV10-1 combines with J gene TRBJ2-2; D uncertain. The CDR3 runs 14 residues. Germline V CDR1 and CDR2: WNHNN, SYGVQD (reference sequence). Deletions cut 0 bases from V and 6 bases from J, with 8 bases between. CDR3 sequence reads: CASSESGRPGELFF. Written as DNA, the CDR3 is TGCGCCAGCAGTGAGTCGGGCAGACCCGGGGAGCTGTTTTTT.

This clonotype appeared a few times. DNA of the CDR3: TGCGCCAGCCAGGGGGAGAACACTGAAGCTTTCTTT. It encodes CASQGENTEAFF. The chain employs TRBV5-1 and TRBJ1-1; TRBD1 aligns across 7 bases. V was clipped by 7 bases and J by 1 base; unmatched bases: 1. The CDR3 is 12 residues long. The germline V gene encodes CDR1 SGHRS and CDR2 YFSETQ.

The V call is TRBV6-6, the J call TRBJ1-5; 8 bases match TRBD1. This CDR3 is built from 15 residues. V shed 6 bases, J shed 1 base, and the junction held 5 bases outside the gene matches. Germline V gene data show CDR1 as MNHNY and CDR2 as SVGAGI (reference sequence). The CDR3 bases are TGTGCCAGCAGGAGCCAGGGGGCGAGCAATCAGCCCCAGCATTTT. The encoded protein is CASRSQGASNQPQHF.

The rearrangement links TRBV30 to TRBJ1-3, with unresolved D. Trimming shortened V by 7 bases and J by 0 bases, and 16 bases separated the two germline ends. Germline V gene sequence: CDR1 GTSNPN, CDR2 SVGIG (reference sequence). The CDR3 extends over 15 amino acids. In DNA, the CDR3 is TGTGCCTCGGGAACCCTGCCGGTCTCTGGAAACACCATATATTTT. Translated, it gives CASGTLPVSGNTIYF.

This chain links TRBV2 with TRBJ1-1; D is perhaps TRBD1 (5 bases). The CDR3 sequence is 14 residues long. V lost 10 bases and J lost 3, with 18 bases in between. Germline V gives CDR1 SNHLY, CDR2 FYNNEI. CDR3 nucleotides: TGTGCCATCAGGGTGGACTGGTCCGACACTGAAGCTTTCTTT. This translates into CAIRVDWSDTEAFF.

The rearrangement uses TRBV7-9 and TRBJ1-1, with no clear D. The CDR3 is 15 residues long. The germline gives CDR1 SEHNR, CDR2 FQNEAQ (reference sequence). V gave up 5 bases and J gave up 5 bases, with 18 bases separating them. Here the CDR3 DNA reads TGTGCCAGCAGCCCCATAGCTCCAGAAAAAACTGAAGCTTTCTTT. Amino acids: CASSPIAPEKTEAFF.

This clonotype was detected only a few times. CDR3 sequence reads: CASSLAGRQETQYF. CDR3 bases: TGTGCCAGCAGTTTAGCGGGCAGGCAAGAGACCCAGTACTTC. This sequence joins TRBV12-3 or TRBV12-4 and TRBJ2-5; D remains ambiguous. The CDR3 totals 14 residues. V lost 0 bases to trimming and J lost 2 bases, with 7 bases between them.

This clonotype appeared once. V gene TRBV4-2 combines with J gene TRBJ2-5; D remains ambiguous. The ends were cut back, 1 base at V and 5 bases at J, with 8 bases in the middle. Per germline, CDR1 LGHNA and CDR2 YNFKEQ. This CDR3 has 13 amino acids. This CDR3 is CASSQAVYETQYF. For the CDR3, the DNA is TGTGCCAGCAGCCAAGCTGTATATGAGACCCAGTACTTC.